This T cell receptor (beta chain) originates from a study of identifying expanded T cells in peripheral blood. Whole-study findings and limits: Variance in clone template counts between approximately two-week samples significantly increased with total template count across all healthy donors. Differentially abundant clones: roughly 1.2 between replicates, 15 to 17 at approximately 13 days, approximately 18 at four.

In germline, CDR1 is SGHTS, CDR2 YDEGEE. Trimming pared 1 base from V and 4 bases from J, leaving 15 bases between. The CDR3 is made up of 15 amino acids. Method: immunoSEQ multiplex PCR; TCRdb's copy keeps in-frame clones and lacks some. There are tens of thousands of clones in the sample; about 91% occur only once, and 3% to 4% lies in the top ten. Remarks on this clone: Its specificity is not known.

The sequence was obtained from a person aged 18 to 75 in good health. Source material: blood. The V gene is TRBV5-8, the J gene TRBJ2-7; either TRBD1 or TRBD2 may supply D (6 bases each). This chain's CDR3 is CASSLRPGGGYEQYF. CDR3 bases: TGTGCCAGCAGCTTGAGGCCCGGGGGCGGGTACGAGCAGTACTTC.